The 31 T cell receptor beta chains below were found in one sample sequenced in a study of identical twins. TCRdb itself ran the 5' RACE reads through MiXCR, one entry per CDR3 protein. Of 500,000 or so distinct CDR3 sequences listed, 14% were seen once; the top ten hold approximately 0.9%. The same sample was also studied in work on yellow fever vaccine responses in identical twins.

Sequenced material: CD4+ T cells sorted from blood. The receptors shown here come from a woman in her late teens or twenties in good health.

V gene TRBV5-7 combines with J gene TRBJ2-7; D not resolved. TRBV5-7 is an open reading frame, and its role is uncertain. Trimming pared 0 bases from V and 3 bases from J, leaving 19 bases between. The CDR3 spans 17 residues. CDR3 region: CASSLGRASQSIYEQYF. The CDR3 DNA reads as TGTGCCAGCAGCTTGGGAAGGGCGAGCCAGAGCATCTACGAGCAGTACTTC.

J is TRBJ1-5 and V is TRBV29-1; 9 bases align to TRBD1. The CDR3 is 13 amino acids. CDR1 is SQVTM, CDR2 ANQGSEA, per germline. The ends lost 7 bases at V and 2 bases at J; junction bases unmatched: 3. The CDR3 here is CSAGTGRNQPQHF. CDR3 sequence (DNA): TGCAGCGCAGGGACAGGGCGCAATCAGCCCCAGCATTTT.

This clonotype has ten or more counts. One end of the junction is discordant with germline, which a read error may explain. The chain recombines TRBV5-1 with TRBJ1-1; D is ambiguous. This CDR3 region has 14 residues. Germline-derived CDR1 and CDR2 are SGHRS and YFSETQ. CDR3 amino acids: CASSLASGDTEAFF. CDR3 DNA: TGCGCCAGCAGCTTGGCCTCGGGAGACACCGAAGCTTTCTTT.

Note on this clonotype: The conserved closing phenylalanine or tryptophan is absent in this CDR3, likely reflecting a read error. V gene TRBV6-2 or TRBV6-3 combines with J gene TRBJ2-5; TRBD2 matches at 8 bases. Per the germline V gene, CDR1 is MNHEY and CDR2 is SVGEGT. The CDR3 has 17 residues. V shed 6 bases and J 1 base; nucleotides not matched to a gene: 13. CDR3 DNA sequence: TGTGCCAGCAGCCATCTCCAGGAGCGGGAGAGCCAAGAGACCCAGTACTCC. Translated, it gives CASSHLQERESQETQYS.

This clonotype was seen at least ten times. The chain links TRBV5-1 to TRBJ2-7; 7 nucleotides align to TRBD1. CDR1 is SGHRS and CDR2 is YFSETQ in the germline V gene. This CDR3 comprises 15 residues. V shed 5 bases, J shed 2 bases, and the junction held 10 bases outside the gene matches. The CDR3 bases are TGCGCCAGCAGTTCGACAGGGTTGGCACCCTACGAGCAGTACTTC. Translated: CASSSTGLAPYEQYF.

The chain employs TRBV5-1 and TRBJ2-1; 12 nucleotides align to TRBD2. J was trimmed by 7 bases and V by 5 bases; bases with no gene match: 4. The CDR3 sequence is 14 residues long. Germline assignment: CDR1 SGHRS and CDR2 YFSETQ. The CDR3: CASRPGLAGNEQFF. CDR3 nucleotides: TGCGCCAGCAGACCAGGACTAGCGGGAAATGAGCAGTTCTTC. Drawing the rest from reference TRBV5-1 and TRBJ2-1, the complete variable domain is KAGVTQTPRYLIKTRGQQVTLSCSPISGHRSVSWYQQTPGQGLQFLFEYFSETQRNKGNFPGRFSGRQFSNSRSEMNVSTLELGDSALYLCASRPGLAGNEQFFGPGTRLTVL.

This sequence joins TRBV5-6 and TRBJ2-7, with D tentatively TRBD2 (6 bases). Trimming pared 2 bases from V and 9 bases from J, leaving 15 bases between. The germline V gene encodes CDR1 SGHDT and CDR2 YYEEEE. The CDR3 is 13 residues long. The CDR3, as DNA: TGTGCCAGCAGCTTAGGGACTCTCCCGGCGCAGTACTTC. Protein product: CASSLGTLPAQYF. Full variable domain (outside the CDR3, taken from reference TRBV5-6 and TRBJ2-7): DAGVTQSPTHLIKTRGQQVTLRCSPKSGHDTVSWYQQALGQGPQFIFQYYEEEERQRGNFPDRFSGHQFPNYSSELNVNALLLGDSALYLCASSLGTLPAQYFGPGTRLTVT.

The rearrangement uses TRBV6-1 and TRBJ2-1, with D perhaps given as TRBD1 or TRBD2 (7 bases each). The CDR3 contains 16 residues. Germline CDR1 reads MNHNS; CDR2 reads SASEGT. V was pared by 5 bases and J by 5 bases, with 19 bases between. The CDR3 DNA sequence: TGTGCCAGCAGTCTAGATGACAGGGCGGGGGACAATGAGCAGTTCTTC. Protein product: CASSLDDRAGDNEQFF.

The chain links TRBV2 to TRBJ2-2, with D unclear. V shed 7 bases and J shed 0 bases, with 12 bases lying between them. This CDR3 region has 15 residues. Germline loops: CDR1 SNHLY, CDR2 FYNNEI. CDR3 sequence (DNA): TGTGCCAGCAACCTGGACGGTGCGAACACCGGGGAGCTGTTTTTT. This gives the protein CASNLDGANTGELFF.

The rearrangement joins TRBV7-8 to TRBJ2-1; D is perhaps TRBD2 (5 bases). Trimming cost V 3 bases and J 9 bases, with 15 bases left between them. This CDR3 comprises 14 residues. Germline V gene data show CDR1 as SGHVS and CDR2 as FQNEAQ. CDR3 coding DNA: TGTGCCAGCAGCTTCAGCGATCCTCGGGGTGAGCAGTTCTTC. The encoded protein is CASSFSDPRGEQFF.

The genes are TRBV19 and TRBJ2-7, with unresolved D. This CDR3 comprises 14 residues. Trimming stripped 2 bases from V and 3 bases from J, with 11 bases between. Germline V gives CDR1 LNHDA, CDR2 SQIVND (reference sequence). The CDR3 spells CASSISMGYYEQYF. In nucleotides, the CDR3 is TGTGCCAGTAGTATATCTATGGGGTACTACGAGCAGTACTTC.

In its sample, this clonotype was seen once. The chain employs TRBV5-1 and TRBJ2-3; 8 bases match TRBD2. The CDR3 is made up of 15 amino acids. V lost 5 bases and J lost 7; bases outside the gene matches: 12. Germline assignment: CDR1 SGHRS and CDR2 YFSETQ. The CDR3, as DNA: TGCGCCAGCAGAAGTTTTAGCGGGGCTCAATATACGCAGTATTTT. The encoded protein is CASRSFSGAQYTQYF.

This clonotype has a handful of counts. The chain joins TRBV6-2 or TRBV6-3 to TRBJ2-3, with 9 bases lining up with TRBD1. This CDR3 has 15 residues. CDR1 is MNHEY, CDR2 SVGEGT, per germline. The ends lost 6 bases at V and 0 bases at J; junction bases unmatched: 4. This chain's CDR3 is CASRPQGASTDTQYF. Here the CDR3 DNA reads TGTGCCAGCAGACCACAGGGGGCCAGCACAGATACGCAGTATTTT.

This sequence joins TRBV2 and TRBJ2-1; D may be TRBD1 or TRBD2 (5 bases each). V was pared by 6 bases and J by 5 bases, with 11 bases between. Per germline, CDR1 SNHLY and CDR2 FYNNEI. The CDR3 extends over 13 amino acids. The CDR3 reads CASSGDGNNEQFF. DNA of the CDR3: TGTGCCAGCAGCGGGGACGGAAACAATGAGCAGTTCTTC.

The chain joins TRBV20-1 to TRBJ2-6, with a possible D match to TRBD2 (6 bases). This CDR3 spans 14 amino acids. Germline V gene lookup returns CDR1 DFQATT and CDR2 SNEGSKA (reference sequence). Between the trimmed V and J ends, which lost 6 bases and 1 base, there was a span of 10 bases. The CDR3 loop is CSAAGQSGANVLTF. Written as DNA, the CDR3 is TGCAGTGCCGCGGGGCAATCTGGGGCCAACGTCCTGACTTTC.

The V and J genes are TRBV20-1 and TRBJ2-3; 12 bases match TRBD2. The CDR3 is 20 amino acids. Germline trimming cut 0 bases from V and 0 bases from J; bases unmatched to any gene: 13. CDR1 and CDR2 from the germline V gene are DFQATT and SNEGSKA (reference sequence). CDR3 residues: CSARDWRWASGGGSTDTQYF. The CDR3 bases are TGCAGTGCTAGAGATTGGAGGTGGGCTAGCGGGGGGGGAAGCACAGATACGCAGTATTTT.

The CDR3 DNA is TGCAGTCCGAAAGGGGGGTGGGACATTCAGTACTTC. As protein: CSPKGGWDIQYF. The chain combines TRBV20-1 with TRBJ2-4; either TRBD1 or TRBD2 may fit D (6 bases each). The CDR3 is made up of 12 amino acids. Germline V gives CDR1 DFQATT, CDR2 SNEGSKA (reference sequence). V lost 8 bases, J lost 8 bases, and 16 bases lay in between.

This clonotype has just a few counts. CDR3 bases: TGTGCCAGCGGGGCCTTGGGGCCGGAGGGGGAGACCCAGTACTTC. Translation gives CASGALGPEGETQYF. The chain is built from TRBV5-6 and TRBJ2-5; D is perhaps TRBD2 (6 bases). This CDR3 region has 15 residues. CDR1 SGHDT and CDR2 YYEEEE come from the germline V gene. V was trimmed by 7 bases and J by 5 bases, leaving 21 bases between them.

This clonotype was counted between two and nine times. The rearrangement joins TRBV20-1 to TRBJ1-5; maybe TRBD1 (5 bases). The ends were cut back, 1 base at V and 2 bases at J, with 6 bases in the middle. Germline V lookup: CDR1 DFQATT, CDR2 SNEGSKA (reference sequence). The length of the CDR3 is 13 residues. The CDR3 bases are TGCAGTGCTAGAGTAGGGGGCAATCAGCCCCAGCATTTT. It codes for CSARVGGNQPQHF.

The V gene is TRBV7-8, the J gene TRBJ1-1; D unresolved. Germline CDR1 and CDR2: SGHVS and FQNEAQ. This CDR3 region has 15 residues. Trimming pared 5 bases from V and 10 bases from J, leaving 23 bases between. CDR3 coding DNA: TGTGCCAGCAGCACTGGTAGGGCACAGTACGATTTAGCTTTCTTT. As protein: CASSTGRAQYDLAFF.

The chain uses TRBV7-2 and TRBJ2-7; D is perhaps TRBD1 or TRBD2 (5 bases each). V was trimmed by 2 bases and J by 0 bases, leaving 11 bases between them. The V gene's germline CDR1 is SGHTA and CDR2 FQGNSA. The CDR3 extends over 15 amino acids. CDR3 residues: CASSLPRGTSYEQYF. CDR3 coding DNA: TGTGCCAGCAGCTTACCACGAGGGACCTCCTACGAGCAGTACTTC.

The chain links TRBV12-3 or TRBV12-4 to TRBJ1-6; D is uncertain. With 4 bases removed from V and 6 bases from J, the gap between germline ends came to 13 bases. The CDR3 has 15 amino acids. DNA for the CDR3: TGTGCCAGCAGTTCCCCCGGGAGCCTTAATTCACCCCTCCACTTT. This translates into CASSSPGSLNSPLHF.

This clonotype was recorded at least ten times. The V gene is TRBV4-1, the J gene TRBJ2-3, with D perhaps TRBD1 (6 bases). CDR3 length equals 14 residues. CDR1 MGHRA and CDR2 YSYEKL come from the germline V gene. V was pared by 0 bases and J by 3 bases, with 7 bases between. CDR3 nucleotide sequence: TGCGCCAGCAGCCAAGAGGACAGAACAGATACGCAGTATTTT. Protein: CASSQEDRTDTQYF.

This clonotype was seen more than once but under ten times. The V gene is TRBV6-1, the J gene TRBJ2-7; D may be TRBD1 (6 bases). This CDR3 is 13 amino acids long. Deletions cut 8 bases from V and 1 base from J, with 12 bases between. The germline gives CDR1 MNHNS, CDR2 SASEGT. CDR3: CASGTGISYEQYF. CDR3 sequence (DNA): TGTGCCAGCGGAACAGGGATTTCCTACGAGCAGTACTTC.

The rearrangement joins TRBV9 to TRBJ2-3, with 8 bases fitting TRBD1. The CDR3 spans 18 residues. CDR1 and CDR2 from the germline V gene are SGDLS and YYNGEE. V was pared by 0 bases and J by 0 bases, with 9 bases of the junction left unmatched. CDR3 sequence reads: CASSVVSGGAISTDTQYF. In DNA, the CDR3 is TGTGCCAGCAGCGTAGTGTCAGGGGGCGCGATTAGCACAGATACGCAGTATTTT.

This clonotype was counted between two and nine times. CDR3 DNA: TGTGCCACCAGTGATTTTGGAACAGATACGCAGTATTTT. Protein sequence: CATSDFGTDTQYF. The chain recombines TRBV24-1 with TRBJ2-3; no definite D call. Per the germline V gene, CDR1 is KGHDR and CDR2 is SFDVKD. Trimming took 1 base from V and 3 from J, leaving 4 bases between them. The CDR3 totals 13 residues.

The genes are TRBV7-2 and TRBJ1-1; D gene uncertain. Germline-derived CDR1 and CDR2 are SGHTA and FQGNSA. The V end lost 4 bases, the J end lost 3 bases, and 9 bases lay between the germline ends. This CDR3 has 13 residues. CDR3: CASSSSRYTEAFF. For the CDR3, the DNA is TGTGCCAGCAGCTCCTCCAGGTACACTGAAGCTTTCTTT.

This chain uses TRBV5-1 with TRBJ2-2; 7 bases agree with TRBD2. The CDR3 sequence is 17 residues long. After removal of 4 bases from V and 1 base from J, the junction contained 10 bases not matched to a gene. CDR1 and CDR2 (germline): SGHRS, YFSETQ. CDR3 amino acids: CASSDPKAGWNTGELFF. CDR3 DNA sequence: TGCGCCAGCAGCGACCCAAAAGCGGGGTGGAACACCGGGGAGCTGTTTTTT. Full variable domain (outside the CDR3, taken from reference TRBV5-1 and TRBJ2-2): KAGVTQTPRYLIKTRGQQVTLSCSPISGHRSVSWYQQTPGQGLQFLFEYFSETQRNKGNFPGRFSGRQFSNSRSEMNVSTLELGDSALYLCASSDPKAGWNTGELFFGEGSRLTVL.

This clonotype was found many times. V usage is TRBV24-1 and J usage is TRBJ2-7; D remains ambiguous. The germline CDR1 and CDR2 sequences are KGHDR and SFDVKD. The CDR3 loop spans 15 amino acids. V was pared by 0 bases and J by 2 bases, with 10 bases between. The CDR3 DNA reads TGTGCCACCAGTGATTTGTCGCCCGGAACCTACGAGCAGTACTTC. Encoded protein: CATSDLSPGTYEQYF.

This chain uses TRBV30 with TRBJ2-2; D unclear. Germline V lookup: CDR1 GTSNPN, CDR2 SVGIG (reference sequence). The CDR3 sequence is 12 residues long. Trimming pared 6 bases from V and 1 base from J, leaving 6 bases between. CDR3 sequence: CACNWNTGELFF. CDR3 in DNA: TGTGCCTGTAACTGGAACACCGGGGAGCTGTTTTTT.

This clonotype came up many times. CDR3 region: CASSFGPGETQYF. For the CDR3, the DNA is TGTGCCAGCAGCTTTGGGCCTGGGGAGACCCAGTACTTC. The V call is TRBV7-2, the J call TRBJ2-5; D ambiguous. Germline V gene data show CDR1 as SGHTA and CDR2 as FQGNSA. The CDR3 spans 13 residues. Trimming removed 3 bases from V and 5 bases from J, with 10 bases in between.